This record looks at one T cell receptor (beta chain) sequence and its context. The table lists this clone with a count of one. The specificity of this receptor is unknown. No much larger clone is present one base from it, and per-base qualities are unavailable. The CDR3 regions of human TCRbeta chains were analyzed by immunosequencing. The original pipeline was this. TCRs in the repertoires were compared against a reference library of SARS-CoV-2-specific TCRs that had been generated with the MIRA antigen-specificity platform. Breadth meant the fraction of unique TCRs that were SARS-CoV-2-associated, whereas depth meant the fraction of total T cells that were SARS-CoV-2-associated. Using the MIRA data, each spike-specific TCR was assigned both to the spike region to which the TCR was reactive and to a CD4 or CD8 class. Log10-transformed breadth and depth values were compared by one-way ANOVA with Sidak's multiple comparisons tests. TCRdb carries this immuneACCESS record with in-frame sequences only. Its versions omit some clonotypes, under half of them owing to an unresolved V gene in the studies checked, with the rest unexplained. V and J calls and clone size are given by that table; D and trimming were obtained from the DNA. The sample table holds some 150,000 clones, of which around nine tenths were seen once. The ten largest clones represent 1.8% of the sample.

The sample is drawn from a study of T cell responses to AZD1222 COVID-19 vaccine (dated by TCRdb to 2020 to 2023). Regarding the study in general: AZD1222 recipients with second doses at about 4 weeks or about 12 weeks were pooled, because spike-specific TCR depth and breadth did not differ between schedules. A total of just over 230 trial participants underwent TCR sequencing, of whom 200 to 220 had received two doses of AZD1222 and around 25 had received two doses of the MenACWY control vaccine. Enrollment into the trials was organized by age into subgroups of 18-55, 56-69 and 70-plus years, and those subgroups contained roughly 140, 27 and 60 TCR-sequenced participants, respectively.

This sample's time point label indicates: baseline before first vaccination. Vaccinee samples came from UK trials COV001 and COV002, including a single-blind randomized controlled phase 2/3 trial of AZD1222 (ChAdOx1 nCoV-19) in healthy adults. Trial participant PBMC samples were collected at day 0 and day 28 after the second dose for TCRbeta chain sequencing. V is pruned by 5 bases and J by 3 bases, leaving 13 bases of the junction without a gene match. CDR1 and CDR2 were assigned from the germline V gene as MDHEN and SYDVKM. Including the terminal cysteine and phenylalanine, the CDR3 comprises 17 residues. Only the CDR3 DNA is retained, 51 bases long and in frame from the first base. Summary of the overall study and its limitations: Conclusions about previously exposed vaccinees were limited because only a handful of AZD1222 recipients were SARS-CoV-2 seropositive at baseline. Reportedly, close to half of the unique spike-specific TCRs recognized epitopes lying outside the regions that are mutated in the B.1.351 and B.1.1.7 variants. Participants were mostly white British and included more females than males, and it was suggested by the authors that clonal diversity may have been underestimated. The 56-69-year group was small, and its depth increase did not reach significance, likely because of low power. After two AZD1222 doses, both the breadth and the depth of spike-specific TCRs were significantly higher than at day 0 and than in MenACWY recipients. Because no day 14 peak-response samples were available, repertoires were characterized only after the peak T cell response. Vaccine-associated CD4 TCRs spanned the whole spike protein, with dominant responses in regions 160-218 and 743-854.

This sequence was found in an adult in good health. The sequencing used peripheral blood, collected on day 0 of AZD1222 vaccination. The rearrangement joined TRBV28 to TRBJ2-5, and 9 bases in between align with TRBD2. Here the CDR3 is given as CASSLIAGGRYEETQYF. The DNA sequence is given as TGTGCCAGCAGTCTCATTGCGGGAGGGCGTTACGAAGAGACCCAGTACTTC.